This entry lists 10 T cell receptor beta chains sequenced from one sample in a study of shared clonotypes between healthy human individuals. Here immunoSEQ multiplex PCR was the method, and the copy in TCRdb shows in-frame clones only, minus some. Counted here are about 1 million clones, roughly 80% occurring once; the ten biggest clones make up 1.4% to 1.5%. Source material: memory CD4+ T cells sorted from blood. Regarding subset: CD45RA-negative fraction. These receptors originate from a man aged 18 to 29 in good health.

V gene TRBV28 combines with J gene TRBJ1-6; 9 bases fit TRBD1. J was trimmed by 6 bases and V by 6 bases; bases with no gene match: 3. The CDR3 loop spans 14 amino acids. Germline CDR1 MDHEN, CDR2 SYDVKM. The CDR3 spells CASSRGQGNSPLHF. For the CDR3, the DNA is TGTGCCAGCAGCCGGGGACAGGGTAATTCACCCCTCCACTTT.

V is TRBV19 and J is TRBJ1-2, with TRBD1 as a possible D gene (6 bases). Deletions cut 1 base from V and 2 bases from J, with 29 bases between. Per germline, CDR1 LNHDA and CDR2 SQIVND (reference sequence). The CDR3 contains 21 residues. CDR3 sequence (DNA): TGTGCCAGTAGTATAGGGGGGTATCTAAAACTCAGGGGCCACAACAACTATGGCTACACCTTC. This translates into CASSIGGYLKLRGHNNYGYTF.

The J gene is TRBJ2-1, the V gene TRBV28; TRBD2 matches at 10 bases. Germline V gene lookup returns CDR1 MDHEN and CDR2 SYDVKM. The CDR3 has 14 amino acids. Germline trimming cut 7 bases from V and 5 bases from J; bases unmatched to any gene: 5. The CDR3 nucleotides are TGTGCCAGCATCAGCGGGGGGGCGGACAATGAGCAGTTCTTC. Translation gives CASISGGADNEQFF.

The chain combines TRBV5-1 with TRBJ1-3; TRBD1 matches at 8 bases. CDR3 size: 16 residues. Germline V lookup: CDR1 SGHRS, CDR2 YFSETQ. Trimming cost V 4 bases and J 3 bases; bases outside gene matches: 9. In DNA, the CDR3 is TGCGCCAGCAGCCCCGGACAGGGCCGTAATGGAAACACCATATATTTT. Amino acids: CASSPGQGRNGNTIYF. Filled out from reference TRBV5-1 and TRBJ1-3, the complete variable domain reads KAGVTQTPRYLIKTRGQQVTLSCSPISGHRSVSWYQQTPGQGLQFLFEYFSETQRNKGNFPGRFSGRQFSNSRSEMNVSTLELGDSALYLCASSPGQGRNGNTIYFGEGSWLTVV.

In this sample, this clone turned up a few times. V gene TRBV7-8 combines with J gene TRBJ1-6, with D unresolved. V lost 1 base and J lost 11, with 9 bases in between. CDR1 and CDR2 from the germline V gene are SGHVS and FQNEAQ. CDR3 length: 13 residues. The CDR3 sequence is CASSLGTVTPLHF. CDR3 coding DNA: TGTGCCAGCAGCTTAGGGACGGTAACACCCCTCCACTTT.

V usage is TRBV6-1 and J usage is TRBJ2-7; the D gene is possibly TRBD2 (5 bases). Germline loops: CDR1 MNHNS, CDR2 SASEGT. V lost 3 bases, J lost 0 bases, and 15 bases lay in between. The CDR3 spans 16 residues. This chain's CDR3 is CASSEGPAVSSYEQYF. The CDR3 DNA follows: TGTGCCAGCAGTGAGGGCCCAGCGGTTAGCTCCTACGAGCAGTACTTC.

The chain uses TRBV2 and TRBJ1-3; D may be TRBD1 (5 bases). Germline V gives CDR1 SNHLY, CDR2 FYNNEI. V was shortened by 4 bases and J by 0 bases, with 7 bases between the two germline ends. The CDR3 has 14 amino acids. The CDR3 coding sequence is TGTGCCAGCAGTGGGGGGACCTCTGGAAACACCATATATTTT. Protein sequence: CASSGGTSGNTIYF.

V gene TRBV5-1 combines with J gene TRBJ1-2, with D perhaps matching TRBD1 (5 bases). V was cut by 3 bases and J by 5 bases, with 20 bases left in between. Germline CDR1 is SGHRS and CDR2 is YFSETQ. CDR3 length: 16 amino acids. Written as DNA, the CDR3 is TGCGCCAGCAGCTCCGCAGAATCGGGGACGGAGTATGGCTACACCTTC. Translated, it gives CASSSAESGTEYGYTF.

This rearrangement joins TRBV11-2 to TRBJ2-1; no definite D call. This CDR3 comprises 12 residues. V was trimmed by 6 bases and J by 7 bases, leaving 10 bases between them. Looked up from germline, CDR1 is SGHAT and CDR2 is FQNNGV. The CDR3 DNA reads TGTGCCAGCAGGCCCAGTTTGAATGAGCAGTTCTTC. This gives the protein CASRPSLNEQFF.

The chain is built from TRBV5-1 and TRBJ2-7, with D uncertain. Germline values: CDR1 SGHRS, CDR2 YFSETQ. CDR3 length: 16 amino acids. V lost 2 bases and J 6 bases, leaving 21 bases between the germline ends. CDR3: CASSFYSGSSTGEQYF. The DNA of the CDR3 is TGCGCCAGCAGCTTCTACTCCGGGTCATCTACCGGCGAGCAGTACTTC.